The 26 T cell receptor beta chains below all came from one sample that was sequenced in a study of PD-L1 blockade in urothelial cancer. Profiled with immunoSEQ multiplex PCR; TCRdb holds only in-frame clones, not every one. The sample lists some 120,000 clones; approximately 90% were seen once. Time point specified: peripheral blood 6 weeks after treatment start. Sequencing used PBMCs, obtained around atezolizumab (anti-PD-L1) treatment. These receptors were obtained from a man aged 60-69 years with urothelial cancer.

This chain uses TRBV6-1 with TRBJ2-1; D remains ambiguous. Germline V gives CDR1 MNHNS, CDR2 SASEGT. The V end was cut by 3 bases, the J end by 4 bases, with 7 bases between. The CDR3 extends over 13 amino acids. CDR3 sequence: CASSEGRYNEQFF. The CDR3 DNA reads as TGTGCCAGCAGTGAGGGCAGATACAATGAGCAGTTCTTC.

This clone was seen only once. The chain carries TRBV6-5 and TRBJ2-2; D is undetermined. From germline, CDR1 is MNHEY and CDR2 SVGAGI. The CDR3 is 13 amino acids. The CDR3 reads CGVRMTNTGELFF. CDR3 nucleotide sequence: TGTGGAGTGAGGATGACGAACACCGGGGAGCTGTTTTTT.

The V gene is TRBV7-9, the J gene TRBJ1-5, with 7 bases lining up with TRBD1. The V and J ends lost 4 bases and 1 base, in that order; junction bases with no gene match: 7. The CDR3 is made up of 16 amino acids. Germline CDR1 reads SEHNR; CDR2 reads FQNEAQ (reference sequence). The DNA of the CDR3 is TGTGCCAGCAGCTCAACGATACAGGGGAGCAATCAGCCCCAGCATTTT. Translation: CASSSTIQGSNQPQHF.

The chain links TRBV27 to TRBJ2-2, with D perhaps matching TRBD1 (6 bases). The CDR3 is made up of 13 amino acids. Trimming stripped 2 bases from V and 6 bases from J, with 7 bases between. The germline CDR1 and CDR2 sequences are MNHEY and SMNVEV (reference sequence). CDR3 bases: TGTGCCAGCAGTTTAAGGGGGTCCGGGGAGCTGTTTTTT. This codes for CASSLRGSGELFF.

The chain couples TRBV28 to TRBJ1-2; perhaps TRBD1 as D (6 bases). There are 15 residues in the CDR3. Per germline, CDR1 MDHEN and CDR2 SYDVKM. V was pared by 6 bases and J by 2 bases, with 16 bases between. The CDR3 reads CASRTFRGQNYGYTF. The CDR3 bases are TGTGCCAGCAGGACATTCAGGGGCCAGAACTATGGCTACACCTTC.

J is TRBJ2-1 and V is TRBV14; 8 bases map to TRBD2. Germline CDR1 and CDR2: SGHDN and FVKESK. Germline trimming cut 0 bases from V and 2 bases from J; bases unmatched to any gene: 15. The CDR3 runs 20 residues. The CDR3 DNA sequence: TGTGCCAGCAGCCAAGATGGCCAGCGGGGGTCTCTAAGGACCTACAATGAGCAGTTCTTC. Amino acids: CASSQDGQRGSLRTYNEQFF.

The rearrangement links TRBV19 to TRBJ2-7, with TRBD2 identical over 7 bases. This CDR3 spans 15 amino acids. The V gene end was trimmed by 6 bases and the J gene end by 3 bases; junction bases not matched to a gene: 11. Germline CDR1 and CDR2: LNHDA and SQIVND (reference sequence). CDR3 sequence (DNA): TGTGCCAGTAGACAACAAGGGAGGGACGGCTACGAGCAGTACTTC. Translated: CASRQQGRDGYEQYF. The variable domain in full, with the rest retrieved from reference TRBV19 and TRBJ2-7, is DGGITQSPKYLFRKEGQNVTLSCEQNLNHDAMYWYRQDPGQGLRLIYYSQIVNDFQKGDIAEGYSVSREKKESFPLTVTSAQKNPTAFYLCASRQQGRDGYEQYFGPGTRLTVT.

The rearrangement uses TRBV27 and TRBJ2-1; the match to TRBD1 covers 11 bases. The germline gives CDR1 MNHEY, CDR2 SMNVEV (reference sequence). J was trimmed by 8 bases and V by 0 bases; bases with no gene match: 6. The CDR3 contains 16 residues. CDR3 region: CASSLSGQGVVDEQFF. The CDR3 region has the DNA TGTGCCAGCAGTTTATCGGGACAGGGGGTTGTAGATGAGCAGTTCTTC.

The CDR3 loop is CASGRGGSYNEQFF. Written as DNA, the CDR3 is TGTGCCAGCGGCCGAGGGGGTTCCTACAATGAGCAGTTCTTC. V usage is TRBV6-5 and J usage is TRBJ2-1, with D possibly TRBD1 on 6 matching bases. In germline, CDR1 is MNHEY, CDR2 SVGAGI. The CDR3 contains 14 residues. Trimming removed 8 bases from V and 1 base from J, with 12 bases in between.

The chain joins TRBV18 to TRBJ2-1, with 7 bases identical to TRBD2. The CDR3 runs 17 residues. Germline CDR1 is KGHSH and CDR2 is LQKENI. Trimming cost V 0 bases and J 0 bases; bases outside gene matches: 5. CDR3 sequence reads: CASSPPFGGSSYNEQFF. In DNA form, the CDR3 reads TGTGCCAGCTCACCACCGTTTGGCGGGAGCTCCTACAATGAGCAGTTCTTC.

The J gene is TRBJ1-3, the V gene TRBV2; D unresolved. Deletions cut 6 bases from V and 4 bases from J, with 16 bases between. Germline V gives CDR1 SNHLY, CDR2 FYNNEI. This CDR3 has 15 residues. CDR3 region: CASSDPAPGGNTIYF. For the CDR3, the DNA is TGTGCCAGCAGCGATCCGGCTCCCGGGGGAAACACCATATATTTT.

In its sample, this clone was seen a few times. This chain joins TRBV6-1 and TRBJ1-1; a possible D gene is TRBD1 (6 bases). The germline CDR1 and CDR2 sequences are MNHNS and SASEGT. CDR3 length: 11 residues. Trimming shortened V by 2 bases and J by 11 bases, and 9 bases separated the two germline ends. The CDR3 sequence: CASSEWQGAFF. CDR3 bases: TGTGCCAGCAGTGAATGGCAGGGGGCTTTCTTT.

The rearrangement uses TRBV15 and TRBJ1-5, with 9 bases aligning to TRBD1. Germline trimming cut 5 bases from V and 9 bases from J; bases unmatched to any gene: 14. The CDR3 runs to 16 residues. From germline, CDR1 is LNHNV and CDR2 YYDKDF (reference sequence). CDR3 residues: CATSGEQGARPGPQHF. The CDR3 bases are TGTGCCACCAGCGGGGAACAGGGGGCTCGCCCAGGGCCCCAGCATTTT. Based on the CDR3 plus reference TRBV15 and TRBJ1-5, the full variable domain is DAMVIQNPRYQVTQFGKPVTLSCSQTLNHNVMYWYQQKSSQAPKLLFHYYDKDFNNEADTPDNFQSRRPNTSFCFLDIRSPGLGDTAMYLCATSGEQGARPGPQHFGDGTRLSIL.

This chain links TRBV14 with TRBJ1-2; no clear D gene. Germline loops: CDR1 SGHDN, CDR2 FVKESK. Trimming shortened V by 4 bases and J by 8 bases, and 14 bases separated the two germline ends. CDR3 length equals 13 residues. The CDR3 here is CASSPGSWRGYTF. The CDR3 coding sequence is TGTGCCAGCAGCCCGGGGAGTTGGAGGGGCTACACCTTC. Full variable domain (remainder filled in from reference TRBV14 and TRBJ1-2): EAGVTQFPSHSVIEKGQTVTLRCDPISGHDNLYWYRRVMGKEIKFLLHFVKESKQDESGMPNNRFLAERTGGTYSTLKVQPAELEDSGVYFCASSPGSWRGYTFGSGTRLTVV.

V gene TRBV19 combines with J gene TRBJ1-4; TRBD1 matches at 7 bases. The CDR3 is 14 amino acids. The ends lost 9 bases at V and 8 bases at J; junction bases unmatched: 12. From germline, CDR1 is LNHDA and CDR2 SQIVND (reference sequence). The CDR3 coding sequence is TGTGCCAGCGAGAGGGGGCTGAGAGGCGAAAAACTGTTTTTT. It codes for CASERGLRGEKLFF. The full variable domain, with the rest looked up from reference TRBV19 and TRBJ1-4, is DGGITQSPKYLFRKEGQNVTLSCEQNLNHDAMYWYRQDPGQGLRLIYYSQIVNDFQKGDIAEGYSVSREKKESFPLTVTSAQKNPTAFYLCASERGLRGEKLFFGSGTQLSVL.

This chain connects TRBV7-2 to TRBJ2-3, with 10 bases lining up with TRBD1. CDR3 length: 15 residues. V was pared by 4 bases and J by 5 bases, with 6 bases of the junction left unmatched. Germline CDR1 reads SGHTA; CDR2 reads FQGNSA. CDR3 nucleotide sequence: TGTGCCAGCAGCTATAGACAGGGGGCGTTAGATACGCAGTATTTT. It translates to CASSYRQGALDTQYF. Drawing the rest from reference TRBV7-2 and TRBJ2-3, the complete variable domain is GAGVSQSPSNKVTEKGKDVELRCDPISGHTALYWYRQSLGQGLEFLIYFQGNSAPDKSGLPSDRFSAERTGGSVSTLTIQRTQQEDSAVYLCASSYRQGALDTQYFGPGTRLTVL.

Here the CDR3 reads CASSQDSQTSGGNTQYF. CDR3 coding DNA: TGCGCCAGCAGCCAAGATTCCCAGACTAGCGGGGGTAATACGCAGTATTTT. V gene TRBV4-3 combines with J gene TRBJ2-3; 12 nucleotides align to TRBD2. From germline, CDR1 is LGHNA and CDR2 YSLEER. The CDR3 has 17 residues. J lost 7 bases, V lost 0 bases, and 8 bases had no gene match.

This clone came up a few times. The CDR3 protein is CSVEDRSGGDTQYF. The CDR3 DNA reads TGCAGCGTTGAAGATCGGTCCGGGGGAGATACGCAGTATTTT. The rearrangement joins TRBV29-1 to TRBJ2-3, with D maybe TRBD2 (6 bases). Germline V lookup: CDR1 SQVTM, CDR2 ANQGSEA. V was shortened by 0 bases and J by 5 bases, with 12 bases between the two germline ends. The CDR3 has 14 residues.

This clone came up once. The sample contains more than one DNA sequence encoding this CDR3. The rearrangement uses TRBV7-2 and TRBJ2-1; D gene unclear. This CDR3 has 15 residues. V was pared by 5 bases and J by 0 bases, with 11 bases between. CDR1 and CDR2 (germline): SGHTA, FQGNSA. The CDR3 nucleotides are TGTGCCAGCAGCCCCACCCTCAGCTCCTACAATGAGCAGTTCTTC. Encoded protein: CASSPTLSSYNEQFF.

The CDR3 DNA reads as TGCGCCAGCATCCCTCTAGAGGGGGGGGACACTGAAGCTTTCTTT. Its translation: CASIPLEGGDTEAFF. The V call is TRBV10-2, the J call TRBJ1-1, with D possibly matching TRBD1 (6 bases). Trimming stripped 7 bases from V and 3 bases from J, with 18 bases between. CDR1 is WSHSY and CDR2 is SAAADI in the germline V gene. This CDR3 is built from 15 residues.

This clone was recorded once. The chain employs TRBV19 and TRBJ1-1, with D perhaps matching TRBD1 (5 bases). Germline V lookup: CDR1 LNHDA, CDR2 SQIVND (reference sequence). V was pared by 7 bases and J by 3 bases, with 9 bases between. The CDR3 is made up of 12 amino acids. Written as DNA, the CDR3 is TGTGCCAGTACCCGGGGGTACACTGAAGCTTTCTTT. It translates to CASTRGYTEAFF.

V and J are TRBV28 and TRBJ2-3; TRBD2 matches 11 bases. CDR3 size: 15 residues. Germline-derived CDR1 and CDR2 are MDHEN and SYDVKM. The V and J ends lost 4 bases and 14 bases, in that order; junction bases with no gene match: 14. This CDR3 reads CASSSPGLAAPLPYF. The CDR3 DNA is TGTGCCAGCAGTTCTCCGGGACTAGCGGCCCCACTACCGTATTTT. Based on the CDR3 plus reference TRBV28 and TRBJ2-3, the full variable domain is DVKVTQSSRYLVKRTGEKVFLECVQDMDHENMFWYRQDPGLGLRLIYFSYDVKMKEKGDIPEGYSVSREKKERFSLILESASTNQTSMYLCASSSPGLAAPLPYFGPGTRLTVL.

CDR3 sequence (DNA): TGTGCCAGCAGTGCATCAGGGCCAGAGACCCAGTACTTC. Translation: CASSASGPETQYF. V gene TRBV28 combines with J gene TRBJ2-5, with a tentative D call TRBD1 (5 bases). Looked up from germline, CDR1 is MDHEN and CDR2 is SYDVKM. The CDR3 has 13 amino acids. V lost 5 bases to trimming and J lost 4 bases, with 11 bases between them. The complete variable domain, with remaining parts taken from reference TRBV28 and TRBJ2-5, reads DVKVTQSSRYLVKRTGEKVFLECVQDMDHENMFWYRQDPGLGLRLIYFSYDVKMKEKGDIPEGYSVSREKKERFSLILESASTNQTSMYLCASSASGPETQYFGPGTRLLVL.

The V call is TRBV12-5, the J call TRBJ1-1, with D possibly matching TRBD1 (6 bases). The germline V gene encodes CDR1 LGHNT and CDR2 FRNRAP. The CDR3 spans 12 residues. V was clipped by 6 bases and J by 4 bases, with 9 bases between them. CDR3 protein: CASGRGTTEAFF. The CDR3 DNA reads as TGTGCTAGTGGCAGGGGTACCACTGAAGCTTTCTTT.

This chain links TRBV6-5 with TRBJ2-7; TRBD1 aligns across 11 bases. The germline gives CDR1 MNHEY, CDR2 SVGAGI. The length of the CDR3 is 16 residues. V was pared by 3 bases and J by 5 bases, with 9 bases of the junction left unmatched. CDR3 sequence (DNA): TGTGCCAGCAGTTATTCCGGGACAGGGGGGTTTCACGAGCAGTACTTC. It codes for CASSYSGTGGFHEQYF.

V and J are TRBV28 and TRBJ1-5; 8 positions match TRBD1. V gave up 3 bases and J gave up 1 base; unmatched junction bases: 2. CDR1 and CDR2 (germline): MDHEN, SYDVKM. The CDR3 sequence is 15 residues long. This chain's CDR3 is CASSFNRGSNQPQHF. CDR3 nucleotides: TGTGCCAGCAGTTTTAACAGGGGGAGCAATCAGCCCCAGCATTTT.